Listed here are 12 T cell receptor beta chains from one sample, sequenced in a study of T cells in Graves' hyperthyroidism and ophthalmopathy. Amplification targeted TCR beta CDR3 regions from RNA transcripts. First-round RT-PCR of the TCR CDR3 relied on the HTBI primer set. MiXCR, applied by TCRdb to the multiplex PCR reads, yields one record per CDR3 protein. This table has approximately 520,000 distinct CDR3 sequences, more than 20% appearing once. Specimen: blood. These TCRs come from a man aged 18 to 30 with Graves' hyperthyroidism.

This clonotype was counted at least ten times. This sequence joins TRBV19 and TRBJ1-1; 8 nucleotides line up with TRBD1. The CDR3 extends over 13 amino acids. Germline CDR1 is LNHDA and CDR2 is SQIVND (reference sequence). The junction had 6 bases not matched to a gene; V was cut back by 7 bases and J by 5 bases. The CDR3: CASNLNRGTEAFF. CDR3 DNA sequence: TGTGCCAGTAACCTCAACAGGGGGACTGAAGCTTTCTTT. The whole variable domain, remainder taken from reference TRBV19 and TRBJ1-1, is DGGITQSPKYLFRKEGQNVTLSCEQNLNHDAMYWYRQDPGQGLRLIYYSQIVNDFQKGDIAEGYSVSREKKESFPLTVTSAQKNPTAFYLCASNLNRGTEAFFGQGTRLTVV.

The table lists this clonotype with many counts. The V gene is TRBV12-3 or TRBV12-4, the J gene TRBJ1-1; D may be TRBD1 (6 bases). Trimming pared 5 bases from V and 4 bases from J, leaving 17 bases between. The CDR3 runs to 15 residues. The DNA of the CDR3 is TGTGCCAGCAGTCCCCAGGGACAAGCGATCACTGAAGCTTTCTTT. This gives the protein CASSPQGQAITEAFF.

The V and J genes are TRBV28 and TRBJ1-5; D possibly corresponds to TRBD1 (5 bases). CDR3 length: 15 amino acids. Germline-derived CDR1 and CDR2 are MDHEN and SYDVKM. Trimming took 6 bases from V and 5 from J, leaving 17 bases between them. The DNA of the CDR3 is TGTGCCAGCAGGCGAACAGGCCCCGGCTATCAGCCCCAGCATTTT. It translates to CASRRTGPGYQPQHF.

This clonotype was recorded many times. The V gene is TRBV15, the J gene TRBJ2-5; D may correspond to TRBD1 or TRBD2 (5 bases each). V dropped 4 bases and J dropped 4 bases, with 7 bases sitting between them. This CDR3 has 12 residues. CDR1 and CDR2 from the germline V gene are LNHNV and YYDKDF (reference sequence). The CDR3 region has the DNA TGTGCCACCAGCACTGGGGGAGAGACCCAGTACTTC. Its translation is CATSTGGETQYF. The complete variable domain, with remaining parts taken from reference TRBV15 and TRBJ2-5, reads DAMVIQNPRYQVTQFGKPVTLSCSQTLNHNVMYWYQQKSSQAPKLLFHYYDKDFNNEADTPDNFQSRRPNTSFCFLDIRSPGLGDTAMYLCATSTGGETQYFGPGTRLLVL.

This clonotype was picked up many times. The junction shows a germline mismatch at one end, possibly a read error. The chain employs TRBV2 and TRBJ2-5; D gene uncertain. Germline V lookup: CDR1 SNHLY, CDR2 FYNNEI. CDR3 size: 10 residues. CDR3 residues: CAGSEWTQYF. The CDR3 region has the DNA TGTGCCGGCAGTGAATGGACCCAGTACTTC.

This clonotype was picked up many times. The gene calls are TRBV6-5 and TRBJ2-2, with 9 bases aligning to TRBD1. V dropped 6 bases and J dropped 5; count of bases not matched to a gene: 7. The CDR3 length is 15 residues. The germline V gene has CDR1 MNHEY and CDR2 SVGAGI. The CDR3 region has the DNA TGTGCCAGCAGCATAACAGGGGGCGAGACCGGGGAGCTGTTTTTT. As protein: CASSITGGETGELFF.

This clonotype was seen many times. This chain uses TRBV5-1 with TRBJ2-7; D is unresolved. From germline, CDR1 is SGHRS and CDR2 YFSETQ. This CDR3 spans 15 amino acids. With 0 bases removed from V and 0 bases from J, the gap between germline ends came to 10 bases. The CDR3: CASSLAPTPSYEQYF. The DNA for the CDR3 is TGCGCCAGCAGCTTGGCTCCTACCCCCTCCTACGAGCAGTACTTC.

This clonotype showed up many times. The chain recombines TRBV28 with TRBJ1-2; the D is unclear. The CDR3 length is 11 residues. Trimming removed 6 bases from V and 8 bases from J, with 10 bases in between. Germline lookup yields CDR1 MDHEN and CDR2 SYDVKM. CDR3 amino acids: CASSANLGYTF. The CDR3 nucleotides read TGTGCCAGCAGCGCAAATTTAGGCTACACCTTC.

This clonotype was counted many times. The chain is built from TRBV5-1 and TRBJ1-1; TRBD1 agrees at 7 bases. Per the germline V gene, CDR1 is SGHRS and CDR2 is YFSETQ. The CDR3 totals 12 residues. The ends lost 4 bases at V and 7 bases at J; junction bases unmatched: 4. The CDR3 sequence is CASSPTGFEAFF. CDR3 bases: TGCGCCAGCAGCCCGACAGGGTTTGAAGCTTTCTTT.

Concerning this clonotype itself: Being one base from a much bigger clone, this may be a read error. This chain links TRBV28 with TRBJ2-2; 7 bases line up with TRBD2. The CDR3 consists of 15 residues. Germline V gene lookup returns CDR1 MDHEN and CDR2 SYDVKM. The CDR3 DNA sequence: TGTGCCAGCAGCACCTGGGGGGGGGACGGCGGGGAGCTGTGTTTT. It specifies CASSTWGGDGGELCF.

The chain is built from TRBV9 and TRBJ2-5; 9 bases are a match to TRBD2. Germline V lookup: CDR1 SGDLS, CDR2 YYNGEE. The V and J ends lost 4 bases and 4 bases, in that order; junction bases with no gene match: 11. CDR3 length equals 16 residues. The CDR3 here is CASSPRGGELGETQYF. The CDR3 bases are TGTGCCAGCAGCCCGCGCGGGGGGGAGTTGGGAGAGACCCAGTACTTC.

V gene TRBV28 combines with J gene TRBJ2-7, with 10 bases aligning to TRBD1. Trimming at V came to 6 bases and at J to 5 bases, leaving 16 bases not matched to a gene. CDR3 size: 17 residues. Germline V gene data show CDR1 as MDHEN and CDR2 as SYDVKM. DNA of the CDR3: TGTGCCAGCAGAATATCTACCGGGACAGGGGTGGTACACGAGCAGTACTTC. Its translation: CASRISTGTGVVHEQYF.